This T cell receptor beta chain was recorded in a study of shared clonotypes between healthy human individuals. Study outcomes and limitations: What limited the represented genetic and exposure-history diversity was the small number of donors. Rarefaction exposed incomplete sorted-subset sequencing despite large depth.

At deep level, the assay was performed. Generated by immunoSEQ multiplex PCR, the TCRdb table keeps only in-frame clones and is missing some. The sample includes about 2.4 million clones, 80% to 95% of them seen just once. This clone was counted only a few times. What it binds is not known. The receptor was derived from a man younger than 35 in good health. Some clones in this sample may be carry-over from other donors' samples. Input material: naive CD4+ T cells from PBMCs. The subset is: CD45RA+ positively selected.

CDR3 sequence reads: CASSLDGYTEAFF. CDR3 bases: TGTGCCAGCAGCCTGGACGGATACACTGAAGCTTTCTTT. This chain uses TRBV7-9 with TRBJ1-1, with D unclear. Trimming stripped 5 bases from V and 3 bases from J, with 10 bases between. CDR3 length: 13 amino acids. CDR1 and CDR2 (germline): SEHNR, FQNEAQ (reference sequence). Full variable domain (missing parts from reference TRBV7-9 and TRBJ1-1): DTGVSQNPRHKITKRGQNVTFRCDPISEHNRLYWYRQTLGQGPEFLTYFQNEAQLEKSRLLSDRFSAERPKGSFSTLEIQRTEQGDSAMYLCASSLDGYTEAFFGQGTRLTVV.